The 8 T cell receptor beta chains listed next were all sequenced from one sample in a study of T cells in Graves' hyperthyroidism and ophthalmopathy. RNA transcripts were the template for amplifying TCR beta CDR3 regions. The HTBI primer set served for first-round RT-PCR of the TCR CDR3. In TCRdb, the multiplex PCR reads were re-called with MiXCR into one record per CDR3 protein. Of hundreds of thousands of distinct CDR3 sequences listed, 35% to 45% are singletons. Sequencing was done on a sample of blood. The receptors originated from a man aged 18 to 29 with Graves' hyperthyroidism.

This clonotype turned up a few times. The junction shows a germline mismatch at one end, possibly a read error. The chain links TRBV10-3 to TRBJ2-2; D perhaps matches TRBD1 (5 bases). Germline V gene lookup returns CDR1 ENHRY and CDR2 SYGVKD. This CDR3 has 18 residues. CDR3 region: CASSYPKVEGASIGELFF. DNA for the CDR3: TGTGCCAGCAGTTACCCGAAAGTGGAAGGGGCCTCCATCGGGGAGCTGTTTTTT.

The V gene is TRBV20-1, the J gene TRBJ2-5, with TRBD2 identical over 16 bases. The CDR3 sequence is 17 residues long. V was pared by 0 bases and J by 4 bases, with 5 bases of the junction left unmatched. CDR1 is DFQATT, CDR2 SNEGSKA, per germline (reference sequence). The CDR3 protein is CSARDGTSGRAAETQYF. For the CDR3, the DNA is TGCAGTGCTAGAGATGGGACTAGCGGGAGGGCCGCAGAGACCCAGTACTTC.

The chain links TRBV19 to TRBJ2-7; D ambiguous. Germline V lookup: CDR1 LNHDA, CDR2 SQIVND (reference sequence). This CDR3 contains 13 residues. V shed 4 bases and J shed 0 bases, with 7 bases lying between them. CDR3 DNA sequence: TGTGCCAGTAGTACGGCAGTCTCCTACGAGCAGTACTTC. Translation: CASSTAVSYEQYF.

The chain is built from TRBV19 and TRBJ1-1; D call uncertain. The CDR3 is 13 amino acids. The germline V gene has CDR1 LNHDA and CDR2 SQIVND (reference sequence). Trimming shortened V by 7 bases and J by 5 bases, and 14 bases separated the two germline ends. As DNA, the CDR3 is TGTGCCAGTATAAGAGAAGGTGGGACTGAAGCTTTCTTT. This gives the protein CASIREGGTEAFF. Together with reference TRBV19 and TRBJ1-1, the CDR3 gives the full variable domain: DGGITQSPKYLFRKEGQNVTLSCEQNLNHDAMYWYRQDPGQGLRLIYYSQIVNDFQKGDIAEGYSVSREKKESFPLTVTSAQKNPTAFYLCASIREGGTEAFFGQGTRLTVV.

On this clonotype: A much larger clone lies one base from this, so it may be a read error. The chain has TRBV7-2 and TRBJ1-1; the D is unclear. This CDR3 has 14 amino acids. Looked up from germline, CDR1 is SGHTA and CDR2 is FQGNSA. V lost 5 bases and J 11 bases, leaving 21 bases between the germline ends. Here the CDR3 reads CASSQDQAVSGAFF. The CDR3 DNA reads as TGTGCCAGCAGCCAAGATCAAGCGGTCAGTGGGGCTTTCTTT.

The V gene is TRBV20-1, the J gene TRBJ2-7, with 9 positions matching TRBD2. Germline CDR1 and CDR2: DFQATT and SNEGSKA (reference sequence). This CDR3 is built from 14 residues. The V gene end was trimmed by 3 bases and the J gene end by 6 bases; junction bases not matched to a gene: 9. The CDR3 loop reads CSASDPREGREQYF. The CDR3 coding sequence is TGCAGTGCTAGTGATCCGCGGGAGGGCCGCGAGCAGTACTTC.

This clonotype has just a few counts. V usage is TRBV7-8 and J usage is TRBJ1-4; TRBD1 agrees at 7 bases. This CDR3 is built from 16 residues. CDR1 is SGHVS and CDR2 is FQNEAQ in the germline V gene. Trimming removed 2 bases from V and 2 bases from J; junction bases left unmatched: 5. In DNA form, the CDR3 reads TGTGCCAGCAGCTTAAGTTGGGACAGCACTAATGAAAAACTGTTTTTT. The encoded protein is CASSLSWDSTNEKLFF.

With respect to this clonotype: A clone one base away is much larger, so this may be a read error. The V gene is TRBV7-9, the J gene TRBJ2-5; either TRBD1 or TRBD2 may supply D (6 bases each). CDR3 length: 14 residues. Germline values: CDR1 SEHNR, CDR2 FQNEAQ (reference sequence). The CDR3 DNA follows: TGTACCAGCAGCCGGGGGCGCGGGGAAGAGACCCAGTACTTC. Amino acid sequence: CTSSRGRGEETQYF.